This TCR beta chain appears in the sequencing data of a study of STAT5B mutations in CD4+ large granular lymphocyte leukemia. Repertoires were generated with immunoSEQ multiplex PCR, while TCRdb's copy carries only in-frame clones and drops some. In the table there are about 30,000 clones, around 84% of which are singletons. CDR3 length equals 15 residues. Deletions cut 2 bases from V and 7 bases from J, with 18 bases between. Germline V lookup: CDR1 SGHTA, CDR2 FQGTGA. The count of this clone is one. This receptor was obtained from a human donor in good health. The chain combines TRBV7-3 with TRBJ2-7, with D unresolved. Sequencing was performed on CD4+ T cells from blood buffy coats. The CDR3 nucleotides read TGTGCCAGCAGCTTATCCCCGGATACCTACGATGAGCAGTACTTC. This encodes CASSLSPDTYDEQYF.